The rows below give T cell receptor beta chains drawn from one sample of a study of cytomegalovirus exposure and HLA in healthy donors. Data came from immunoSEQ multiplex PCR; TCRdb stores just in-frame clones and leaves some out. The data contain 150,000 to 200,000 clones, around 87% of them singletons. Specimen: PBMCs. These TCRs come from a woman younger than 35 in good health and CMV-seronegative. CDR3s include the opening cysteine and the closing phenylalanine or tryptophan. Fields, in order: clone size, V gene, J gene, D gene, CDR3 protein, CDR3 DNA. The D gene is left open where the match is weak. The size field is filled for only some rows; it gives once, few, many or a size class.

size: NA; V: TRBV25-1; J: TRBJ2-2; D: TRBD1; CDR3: CASSPTGGTGELFF; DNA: TGTGCCAGCAGCCCCACAGGGGGCACCGGGGAGCTGTTTTTT
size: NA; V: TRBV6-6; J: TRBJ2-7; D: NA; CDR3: CASSYSGVNEQYF; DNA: TGTGCCAGCAGTTACTCAGGGGTCAACGAGCAGTACTTC
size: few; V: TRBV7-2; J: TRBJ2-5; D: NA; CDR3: CASSLGGHQETQYF; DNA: TGTGCCAGCAGCTTAGGTGGCCACCAAGAGACCCAGTACTTC
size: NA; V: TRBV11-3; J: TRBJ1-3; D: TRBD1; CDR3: CASSRQGTLSGNTIYF; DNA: TGTGCCAGCAGTCGACAGGGGACGCTCTCTGGAAACACCATATATTTT
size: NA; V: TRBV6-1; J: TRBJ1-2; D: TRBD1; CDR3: CASSEPGGGDGYTF; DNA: TGTGCCAGCAGTGAGCCCGGAGGGGGCGATGGCTACACCTTC
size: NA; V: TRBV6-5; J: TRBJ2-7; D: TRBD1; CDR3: CASSAAGTGGEQYF; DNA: TGTGCCAGCAGCGCCGCCGGGACAGGGGGCGAGCAGTACTTC
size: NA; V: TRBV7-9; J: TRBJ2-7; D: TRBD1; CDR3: CASSLYGTGGVYEQYF; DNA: TGTGCCAGCAGCTTATACGGGACAGGGGGCGTTTACGAGCAGTACTTC
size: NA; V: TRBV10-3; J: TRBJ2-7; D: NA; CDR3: CAISESTGVFEQYF; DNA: TGTGCCATCAGTGAGTCGACAGGAGTCTTCGAGCAGTACTTC
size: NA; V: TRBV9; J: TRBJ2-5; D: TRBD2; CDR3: CASNHLAGNQETQYF; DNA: TGTGCCAGCAACCACCTAGCGGGAAATCAAGAGACCCAGTACTTC
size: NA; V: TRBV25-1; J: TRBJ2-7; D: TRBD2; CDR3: CASSGGGGGYEQYF; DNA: TGTGCCAGCAGTGGGGGGGGTGGAGGGTACGAGCAGTACTTC
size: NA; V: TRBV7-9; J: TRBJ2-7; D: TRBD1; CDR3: CSSSPFLGQFLSYEQYF; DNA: TGTTCCAGCAGCCCATTTTTGGGACAGTTCCTTTCCTACGAGCAGTACTTC
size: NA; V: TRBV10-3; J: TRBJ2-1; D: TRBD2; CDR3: CATTGGPNEQFF; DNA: TGTGCCACTACGGGAGGGCCCAATGAGCAGTTCTTC
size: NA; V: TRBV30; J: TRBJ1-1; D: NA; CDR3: CAWGGLFTEAFF; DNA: TGTGCCTGGGGGGGACTTTTCACTGAAGCTTTCTTT
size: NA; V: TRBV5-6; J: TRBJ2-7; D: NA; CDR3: CASSLFNREGIRYF; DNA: TGTGCCAGCAGCTTATTTAACAGGGAGGGGATCCGGTACTTC
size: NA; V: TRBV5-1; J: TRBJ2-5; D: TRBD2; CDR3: CASSLGPSGYQETQYF; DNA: TGCGCCAGCAGCTTGGGGCCTAGCGGGTACCAAGAGACCCAGTACTTC
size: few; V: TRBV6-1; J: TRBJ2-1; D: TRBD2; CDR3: CASRAIAGSYNEQFF; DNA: TGTGCCAGCAGGGCCATAGCGGGGTCGTACAATGAGCAGTTCTTC
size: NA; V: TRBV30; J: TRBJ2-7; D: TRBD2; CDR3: CAWRGLAGAQAYEQYF; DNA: TGTGCCTGGAGGGGACTAGCGGGGGCGCAAGCATACGAGCAGTACTTC
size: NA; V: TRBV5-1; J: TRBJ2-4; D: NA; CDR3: CASSLEENLAKNIQYF; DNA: TGCGCCAGCAGCTTGGAAGAAAACTTAGCCAAAAACATTCAGTACTTC
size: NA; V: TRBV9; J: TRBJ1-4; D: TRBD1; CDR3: CASSGQGREEKLFF; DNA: TGTGCCAGCAGCGGACAGGGAAGAGAGGAAAAACTGTTTTTT
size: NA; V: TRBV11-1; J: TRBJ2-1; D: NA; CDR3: CASSPHSTAVSYNEQFF; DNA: TGTGCCAGCAGCCCACACTCGACGGCGGTGTCCTACAATGAGCAGTTCTTC
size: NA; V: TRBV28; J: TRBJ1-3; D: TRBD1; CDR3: CASSSPGQGTGNTIYF; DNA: TGTGCCAGCAGTTCACCGGGACAGGGGACTGGAAACACCATATATTTT
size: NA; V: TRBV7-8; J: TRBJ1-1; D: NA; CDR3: CASSLDSEAFF; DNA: TGTGCCAGCAGCTTGGACTCCGAAGCTTTCTTT
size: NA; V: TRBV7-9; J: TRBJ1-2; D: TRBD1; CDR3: CASSLGQGSFGYTF; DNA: TGTGCCAGCAGTTTAGGACAGGGGTCTTTTGGCTACACCTTC
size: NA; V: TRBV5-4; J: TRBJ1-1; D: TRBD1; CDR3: CASSLRDRGSEAFF; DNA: TGTGCCAGCAGCTTAAGAGACAGGGGGTCTGAAGCTTTCTTT
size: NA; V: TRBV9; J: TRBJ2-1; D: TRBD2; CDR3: CASSAGLAGGNEQFF; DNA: TGTGCCAGCAGCGCCGGACTAGCGGGAGGGAATGAGCAGTTCTTC
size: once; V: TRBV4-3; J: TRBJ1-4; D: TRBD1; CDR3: CASSIQQGATNEKLFF; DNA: TGCGCCAGCAGCATACAACAGGGGGCCACTAATGAAAAACTGTTTTTT
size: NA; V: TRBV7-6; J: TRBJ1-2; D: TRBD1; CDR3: CASSYTGGEGYTF; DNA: TGTGCCAGCAGTTATACAGGGGGCGAAGGCTACACCTTC
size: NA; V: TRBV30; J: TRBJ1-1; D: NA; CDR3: CAWTRSVRGSAFF; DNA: TGTGCCTGGACCCGGTCGGTCCGAGGCTCGGCTTTCTTT
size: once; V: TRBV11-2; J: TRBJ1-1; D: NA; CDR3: CASSYREMNTEAFF; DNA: TGTGCCAGCAGCTACAGGGAAATGAACACTGAAGCTTTCTTT
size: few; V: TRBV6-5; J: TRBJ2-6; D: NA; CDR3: CASSPLRPGANVLTF; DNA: TGTGCCAGCAGCCCACTGCGCCCTGGGGCCAACGTCCTGACTTTC
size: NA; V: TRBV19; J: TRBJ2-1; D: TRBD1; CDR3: CASSSDRVLPNFYNEQFF; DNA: TGTGCCAGTAGTAGTGACAGGGTCTTACCGAACTTCTACAATGAGCAGTTCTTC
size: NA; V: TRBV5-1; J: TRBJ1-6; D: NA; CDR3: CASSYRESYNSPLHF; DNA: TGCGCCAGCAGCTACAGGGAATCCTATAATTCACCCCTCCACTTT
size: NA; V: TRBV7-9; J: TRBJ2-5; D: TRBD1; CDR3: CASSPGQGAPETQYF; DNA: TGTGCCAGCAGCCCGGGACAGGGTGCCCCGGAGACCCAGTACTTC
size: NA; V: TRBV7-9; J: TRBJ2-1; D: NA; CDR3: CASSYRFTDNEQFF; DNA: TGTGCCAGCAGTTACAGGTTCACTGACAATGAGCAGTTCTTC
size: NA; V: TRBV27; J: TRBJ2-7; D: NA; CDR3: CASSYGRRYEQYF; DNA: TGTGCCAGCAGTTATGGGCGGAGGTACGAGCAGTACTTC
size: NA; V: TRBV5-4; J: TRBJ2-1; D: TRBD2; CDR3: CASSALTSGRTDGEQFF; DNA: TGTGCCAGCAGCGCGCTGACTAGCGGGAGGACCGACGGTGAGCAGTTCTTC
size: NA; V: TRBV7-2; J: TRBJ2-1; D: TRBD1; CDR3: CASSLDRGRYNEQFF; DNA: TGTGCCAGCAGCTTAGACAGGGGGAGGTACAATGAGCAGTTCTTC
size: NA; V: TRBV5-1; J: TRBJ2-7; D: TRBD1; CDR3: CASSLGTGYYEQYF; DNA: TGCGCCAGCAGCTTGGGGACAGGGTACTACGAGCAGTACTTC
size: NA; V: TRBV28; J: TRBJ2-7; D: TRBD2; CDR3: CASKGLADYEQYF; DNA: TGTGCCAGCAAGGGACTAGCGGATTACGAGCAGTACTTC
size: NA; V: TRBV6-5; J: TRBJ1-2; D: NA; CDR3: CASSTGYGYTF; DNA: TGTGCCAGCTCCACCGGCTATGGCTACACCTTC
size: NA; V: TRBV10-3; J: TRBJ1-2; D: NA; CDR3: CAISGDILYGYTF; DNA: TGTGCCATCAGTGGCGACATCCTCTATGGCTACACCTTC
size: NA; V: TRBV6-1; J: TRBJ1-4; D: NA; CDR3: CASSEQKYEKLFF; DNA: TGTGCCAGCAGTGAACAAAAATATGAAAAACTGTTTTTT
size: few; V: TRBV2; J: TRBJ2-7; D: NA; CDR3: CASSEGSGAAYEQYF; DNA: TGTGCCAGCAGTGAGGGTAGCGGAGCAGCCTACGAGCAGTACTTC
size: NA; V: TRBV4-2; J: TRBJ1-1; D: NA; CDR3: CASSQDGGEWYTEAFF; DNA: TGTGCCAGCAGCCAAGATGGGGGGGAGTGGTACACTGAAGCTTTCTTT
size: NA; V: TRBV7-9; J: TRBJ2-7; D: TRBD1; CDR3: CASTRGLREQYF; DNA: TGTGCCAGCACAAGGGGGCTGCGGGAGCAGTACTTC
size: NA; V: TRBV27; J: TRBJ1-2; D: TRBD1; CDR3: CASSLRQGANFNYGYTF; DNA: TGTGCCAGCAGTTTAAGACAGGGGGCGAATTTTAACTATGGCTACACCTTC
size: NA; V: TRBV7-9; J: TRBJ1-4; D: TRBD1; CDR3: CSSKKGDRSRTNEKLFF; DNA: TGTTCCAGCAAAAAGGGGGACAGGAGTCGGACTAATGAAAAACTGTTTTTT
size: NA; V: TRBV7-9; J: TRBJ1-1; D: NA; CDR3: CASSHDSGRTEAFF; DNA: TGTGCCAGCAGCCACGACTCCGGGAGGACTGAAGCTTTCTTT
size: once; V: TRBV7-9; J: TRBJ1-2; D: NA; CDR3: CASNQFLNYGYTF; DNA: TGTGCCAGCAATCAGTTCCTTAACTATGGCTACACCTTC
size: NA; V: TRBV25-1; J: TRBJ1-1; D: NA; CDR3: CASSETRVEGLTEAFF; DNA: TGTGCCAGCAGTGAAACGAGGGTAGAGGGCCTCACTGAAGCTTTCTTT
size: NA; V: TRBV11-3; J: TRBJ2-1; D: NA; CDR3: CASSLRTYSEQFF; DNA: TGTGCCAGCAGCCTACGGACTTACTCCGAGCAGTTCTTC
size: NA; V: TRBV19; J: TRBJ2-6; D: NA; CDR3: CASSSPGANVLTF; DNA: TGTGCCAGTAGCTCTCCTGGGGCCAACGTCCTGACTTTC
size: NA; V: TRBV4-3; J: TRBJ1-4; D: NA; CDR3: CASSQDRVGANEKLFF; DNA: TGCGCCAGCAGCCAAGATCGCGTGGGAGCTAATGAAAAACTGTTTTTT